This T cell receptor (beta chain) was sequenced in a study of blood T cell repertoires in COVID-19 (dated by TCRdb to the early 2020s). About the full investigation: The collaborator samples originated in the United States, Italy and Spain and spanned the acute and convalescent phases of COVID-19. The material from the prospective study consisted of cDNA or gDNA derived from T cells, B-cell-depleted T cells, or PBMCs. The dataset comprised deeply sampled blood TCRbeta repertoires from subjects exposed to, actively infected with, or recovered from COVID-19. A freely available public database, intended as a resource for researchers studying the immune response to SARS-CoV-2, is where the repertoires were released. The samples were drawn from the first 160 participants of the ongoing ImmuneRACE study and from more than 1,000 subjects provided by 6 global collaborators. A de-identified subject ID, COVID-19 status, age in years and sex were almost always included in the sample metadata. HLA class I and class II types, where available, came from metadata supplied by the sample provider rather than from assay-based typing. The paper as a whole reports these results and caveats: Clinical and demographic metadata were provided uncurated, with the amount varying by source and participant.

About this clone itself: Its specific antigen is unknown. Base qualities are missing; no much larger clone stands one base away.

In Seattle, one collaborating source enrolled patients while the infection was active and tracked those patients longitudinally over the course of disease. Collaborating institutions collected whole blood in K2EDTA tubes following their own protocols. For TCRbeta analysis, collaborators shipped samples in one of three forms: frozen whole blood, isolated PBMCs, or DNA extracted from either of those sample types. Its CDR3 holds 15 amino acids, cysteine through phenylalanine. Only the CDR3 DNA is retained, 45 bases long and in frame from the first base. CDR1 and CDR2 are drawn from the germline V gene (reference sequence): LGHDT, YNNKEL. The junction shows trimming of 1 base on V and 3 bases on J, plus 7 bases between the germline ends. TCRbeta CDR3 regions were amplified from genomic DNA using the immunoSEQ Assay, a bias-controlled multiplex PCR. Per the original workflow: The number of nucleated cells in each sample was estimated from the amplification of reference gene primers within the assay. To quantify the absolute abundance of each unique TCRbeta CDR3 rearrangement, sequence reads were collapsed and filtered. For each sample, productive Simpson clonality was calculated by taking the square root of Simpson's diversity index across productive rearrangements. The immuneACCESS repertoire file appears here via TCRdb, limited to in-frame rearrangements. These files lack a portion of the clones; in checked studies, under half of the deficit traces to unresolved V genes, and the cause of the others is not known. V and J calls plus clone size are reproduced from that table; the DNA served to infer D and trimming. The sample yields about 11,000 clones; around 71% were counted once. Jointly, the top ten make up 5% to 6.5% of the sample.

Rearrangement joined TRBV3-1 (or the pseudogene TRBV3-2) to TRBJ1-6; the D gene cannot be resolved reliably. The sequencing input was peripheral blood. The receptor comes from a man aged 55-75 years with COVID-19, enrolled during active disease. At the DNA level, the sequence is TGTGCCAGCAGCCAAGGGCCCCGCTATAATTCACCCCTCCACTTT. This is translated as CASSQGPRYNSPLHF.